A single sample is the source of the 21 T cell receptor beta chains below, sequenced in a study of blood T cell repertoires in COVID-19. TCRdb's table, derived via immunoSEQ multiplex PCR, lists solely in-frame clones and lacks some. The repertoire holds 310,000 or so clones, 87% seen once, with approximately 5.2% in the top ten. Sequenced: PBMCs or T cells enriched from blood (not recorded which). These receptors all stem from a woman aged 25 to 39 who had recovered from COVID-19.

This sequence joins TRBV10-3 and TRBJ2-3, with 7 bases matching TRBD2. The CDR3 runs to 13 residues. Germline lookup yields CDR1 ENHRY and CDR2 SYGVKD. Trimming cost V 5 bases and J 5 bases; bases outside gene matches: 4. Written as DNA, the CDR3 is TGTGCCATCAGTAGAGCGGGGATAGATACGCAGTATTTT. It yields the protein CAISRAGIDTQYF.

The chain recombines TRBV5-4 with TRBJ2-3, with TRBD1 matching 9 bases. From germline, CDR1 is SGHNT and CDR2 YYREEE (reference sequence). The CDR3 has 16 amino acids. Germline trimming cut 3 bases from V and 1 base from J; bases unmatched to any gene: 6. In nucleotides, the CDR3 is TGTGCCAGCAGCTCGGACAGGGGAGCGGGCACAGATACGCAGTATTTT. The encoded protein is CASSSDRGAGTDTQYF. Based on the CDR3 plus reference TRBV5-4 and TRBJ2-3, the full variable domain is ETGVTQSPTHLIKTRGQQVTLRCSSQSGHNTVSWYQQALGQGPQFIFQYYREEENGRGNFPPRFSGLQFPNYSSELNVNALELDDSALYLCASSSDRGAGTDTQYFGPGTRLTVL.

The chain's CDR3 is CASSPQGQILGEAFF. CDR3 DNA: TGCGCCAGCAGCCCACAGGGACAGATTCTCGGTGAAGCTTTCTTT. The J gene is TRBJ1-1, the V gene TRBV5-1; 7 nucleotides line up with TRBD1. This CDR3 is built from 15 residues. Germline CDR1 is SGHRS and CDR2 is YFSETQ. Germline trimming cut 4 bases from V and 7 bases from J; bases unmatched to any gene: 13.

The J gene is TRBJ1-2, the V gene TRBV27; TRBD1 might be the D (5 bases). The CDR3 runs to 17 residues. V was cut by 1 base and J by 8 bases, with 23 bases left in between. CDR1 is MNHEY and CDR2 is SMNVEV in the germline V gene (reference sequence). The CDR3 loop is CASSLFGGGGATKGYTF. The CDR3 DNA follows: TGTGCCAGCAGTTTATTCGGGGGTGGGGGTGCAACGAAAGGCTACACCTTC.

The chain combines TRBV5-4 with TRBJ1-2; D is unclear. The germline CDR1 and CDR2 sequences are SGHNT and YYREEE (reference sequence). Trimming stripped 0 bases from V and 2 bases from J, with 14 bases between. The CDR3 totals 16 residues. Written as DNA, the CDR3 is TGTGCCAGCAGCTTGGGACTCCCGGAGGGAAACTATGGCTACACCTTC. Amino acids: CASSLGLPEGNYGYTF. Full variable domain (rest looked up from reference TRBV5-4 and TRBJ1-2): ETGVTQSPTHLIKTRGQQVTLRCSSQSGHNTVSWYQQALGQGPQFIFQYYREEENGRGNFPPRFSGLQFPNYSSELNVNALELDDSALYLCASSLGLPEGNYGYTFGSGTRLTVV.

This chain uses TRBV6-2 or TRBV6-3 with TRBJ1-3, with TRBD1 as a possible D gene (5 bases). The CDR3 contains 11 residues. Between the trimmed V and J ends, which lost 5 bases and 15 bases, there was a span of 14 bases. The V gene's germline CDR1 is MNHEY and CDR2 SVGEGT. The CDR3 reads CASSRAGGAYF. CDR3 sequence (DNA): TGTGCCAGCAGTAGAGCCGGAGGGGCATATTTT.

The chain has TRBV4-2 and TRBJ2-3; the match to TRBD2 covers 8 bases. Germline V gene data show CDR1 as LGHNA and CDR2 as YNFKEQ. This CDR3 is 16 amino acids long. Germline trimming cut 4 bases from V and 1 base from J; bases unmatched to any gene: 7. CDR3 sequence (DNA): TGTGCCAGCAGCCCCGGGGCGCGGGGGGGCACAGATACGCAGTATTTT. Its translation is CASSPGARGGTDTQYF.

The gene calls are TRBV11-2 and TRBJ2-3, with D hard to call. With 0 bases removed from V and 0 bases from J, the gap between germline ends came to 7 bases. The CDR3 is made up of 15 amino acids. Germline V gene lookup returns CDR1 SGHAT and CDR2 FQNNGV. In nucleotides, the CDR3 is TGTGCCAGCAGCTTAGATCCGGTTAGCACAGATACGCAGTATTTT. Protein sequence: CASSLDPVSTDTQYF.

The V call is TRBV10-3, the J call TRBJ1-2; TRBD1 matches 8 bases. This CDR3 contains 13 residues. The V gene's germline CDR1 is ENHRY and CDR2 SYGVKD. With V trimmed by 6 bases and J by 7 bases, 7 bases remained unmatched. The CDR3 bases are TGTGCCATCAGCCTAGGACAGGGAGCTGGCTACACCTTC. Amino acid sequence: CAISLGQGAGYTF.

On this clone itself: Germline and junction disagree at one end, which may indicate a read error. The chain is built from TRBV25-1 and TRBJ1-4; D gene ambiguous. The CDR3 covers 13 residues. Germline V gives CDR1 MGHDK, CDR2 SYGVNS. CDR3 sequence reads: CVSSPLVGEKLFF. DNA of the CDR3: TGTGTCAGCAGTCCCTTAGTCGGGGAAAAACTGTTTTTT. The full variable domain, its missing parts supplied by reference TRBV25-1 and TRBJ1-4, is EADIYQTPRYLVIGTGKKITLECSQTMGHDKMYWYQQDPGMELHLIHYSYGVNSTEKGDLSSESTVSRIRTEHFPLTLESARPSHTSQYLCVSSPLVGEKLFFGSGTQLSVL.

The chain links TRBV30 to TRBJ1-2, with D tentatively TRBD1 (5 bases). The CDR3 extends over 13 amino acids. Germline V gene lookup returns CDR1 GTSNPN and CDR2 SVGIG (reference sequence). Deletions cut 0 bases from V and 6 bases from J, with 11 bases between. The CDR3: CAWSVGRADGYTF. The CDR3 DNA reads TGTGCCTGGAGTGTCGGCAGGGCAGATGGCTACACCTTC.

The V and J genes are TRBV2 and TRBJ1-3; tentative D call: TRBD1 (6 bases). This CDR3 region has 14 residues. V dropped 3 bases and J dropped 3 bases, with 9 bases sitting between them. CDR1 SNHLY and CDR2 FYNNEI come from the germline V gene. The CDR3 DNA follows: TGTGCCAGCAGTGAGACAGGCGTTGGAAACACCATATATTTT. Translated: CASSETGVGNTIYF.

The chain couples TRBV5-1 to TRBJ1-4, with 7 positions matching TRBD1. The length of the CDR3 is 15 residues. Germline values: CDR1 SGHRS, CDR2 YFSETQ. The trim removed 4 bases at V and 8 bases at J, leaving 11 bases unmatched. The CDR3 DNA is TGCGCCAGCAGCCCTCGGACAGGCGTGGGGGAAAAACTGTTTTTT. It translates to CASSPRTGVGEKLFF.

This clone was found once. The chain has TRBV9 and TRBJ1-1; D might be TRBD1 (5 bases). The CDR3 runs to 17 residues. Germline V gene lookup returns CDR1 SGDLS and CDR2 YYNGEE. V was clipped by 0 bases and J by 5 bases, with 20 bases between them. The DNA of the CDR3 is TGTGCCAGCAGCGTAGTCCCGAGCCCGAAGGGGCGAACTGAAGCTTTCTTT. Translated: CASSVVPSPKGRTEAFF.

V gene TRBV5-5 combines with J gene TRBJ2-3, with D possibly matching TRBD1 (6 bases). The V gene's germline CDR1 is SGHKS and CDR2 YYEKEE (reference sequence). CDR3 length: 15 residues. V was cut by 7 bases and J by 4 bases, with 19 bases left in between. CDR3 amino acids: CASSSRGSSSDTQYF. The CDR3 nucleotides read TGTGCCAGCTCTTCAAGGGGGTCCTCTTCAGATACGCAGTATTTT.

The chain recombines TRBV6-1 with TRBJ2-7; D is unresolved. V was cut by 0 bases and J by 2 bases, with 8 bases left in between. The CDR3 totals 14 residues. The germline V gene has CDR1 MNHNS and CDR2 SASEGT. The CDR3 loop is CASSEAGHTYEQYF. Written as DNA, the CDR3 is TGTGCCAGCAGTGAAGCGGGCCACACCTACGAGCAGTACTTC.

The chain employs TRBV6-5 and TRBJ1-2; TRBD1 matches 7 bases. The J segment lost 8 bases and the V segment lost 7 bases, leaving 10 bases of the junction unmatched. This CDR3 spans 13 amino acids. Per the germline V gene, CDR1 is MNHEY and CDR2 is SVGAGI. The CDR3 reads CASTETGVGGYTF. The CDR3 coding sequence is TGTGCCAGCACCGAAACAGGGGTGGGGGGCTACACCTTC.

The chain combines TRBV30 with TRBJ2-7, with 10 positions matching TRBD1. Trimming removed 0 bases from V and 3 bases from J; junction bases left unmatched: 2. Germline V CDR1 and CDR2: GTSNPN, SVGIG (reference sequence). The CDR3 runs 14 residues. This chain's CDR3 is CAWSVGTGDYEQYF. CDR3 coding DNA: TGTGCCTGGAGTGTAGGGACAGGGGACTACGAGCAGTACTTC.

The V call is TRBV10-2, the J call TRBJ2-5; D unclear. The CDR3 runs 13 residues. Trimming stripped 6 bases from V and 7 bases from J, with 15 bases between. CDR1 is WSHSY, CDR2 SAAADI, per germline. CDR3 coding DNA: TGCGCCAGCAGGAGCCCTACCCCGTGGACCCAGTACTTC. It codes for CASRSPTPWTQYF.

This chain uses TRBV7-9 with TRBJ1-1, with D hard to call. From germline, CDR1 is SEHNR and CDR2 FQNEAQ (reference sequence). The CDR3 has 14 residues. Trimming removed 2 bases at V and 0 bases at J, with 7 bases between. Written as DNA, the CDR3 is TGTGCCAGCAGCTTACTAGAAATGAACACTGAAGCTTTCTTT. It translates to CASSLLEMNTEAFF.

The chain carries TRBV30 and TRBJ1-2; no reliable D call. The CDR3 is 12 residues long. Trimming stripped 0 bases from V and 7 bases from J, with 9 bases between. Per germline, CDR1 GTSNPN and CDR2 SVGIG (reference sequence). CDR3 DNA sequence: TGTGCCTGGAGTGTACGTGCGGCTGGCTACACCTTC. Its translation is CAWSVRAAGYTF.